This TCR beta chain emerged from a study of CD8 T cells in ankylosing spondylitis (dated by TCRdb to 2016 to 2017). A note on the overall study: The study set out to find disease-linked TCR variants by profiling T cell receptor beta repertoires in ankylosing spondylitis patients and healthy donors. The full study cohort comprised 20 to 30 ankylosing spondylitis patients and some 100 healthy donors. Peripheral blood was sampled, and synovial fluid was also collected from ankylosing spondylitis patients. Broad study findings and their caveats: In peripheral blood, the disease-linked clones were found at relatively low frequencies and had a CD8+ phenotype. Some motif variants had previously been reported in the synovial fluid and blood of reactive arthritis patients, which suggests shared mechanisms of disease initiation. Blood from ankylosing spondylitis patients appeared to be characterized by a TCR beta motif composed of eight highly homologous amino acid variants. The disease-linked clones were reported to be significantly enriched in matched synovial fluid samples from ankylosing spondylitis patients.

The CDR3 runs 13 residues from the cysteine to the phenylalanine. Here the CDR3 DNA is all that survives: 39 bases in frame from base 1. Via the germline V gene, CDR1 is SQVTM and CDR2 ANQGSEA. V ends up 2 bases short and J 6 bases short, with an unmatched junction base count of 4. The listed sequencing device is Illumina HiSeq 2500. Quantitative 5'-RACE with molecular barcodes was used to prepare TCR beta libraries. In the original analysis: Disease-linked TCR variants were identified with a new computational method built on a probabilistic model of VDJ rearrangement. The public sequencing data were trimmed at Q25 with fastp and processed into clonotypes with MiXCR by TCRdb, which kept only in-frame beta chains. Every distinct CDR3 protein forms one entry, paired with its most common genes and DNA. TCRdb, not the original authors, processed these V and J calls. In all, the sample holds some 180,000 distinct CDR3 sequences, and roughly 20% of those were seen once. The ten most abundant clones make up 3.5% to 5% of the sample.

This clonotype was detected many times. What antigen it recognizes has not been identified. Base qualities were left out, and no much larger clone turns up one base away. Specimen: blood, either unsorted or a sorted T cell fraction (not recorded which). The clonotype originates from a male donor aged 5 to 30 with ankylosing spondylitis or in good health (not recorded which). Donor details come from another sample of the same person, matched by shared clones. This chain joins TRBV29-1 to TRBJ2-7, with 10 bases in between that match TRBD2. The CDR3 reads CSVEKGLAAEQYF. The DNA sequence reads TGCAGCGTTGAAAAAGGACTAGCGGCCGAGCAGTACTTC.